This T cell receptor (beta chain) was identified during a study of blood T cell repertoires in COVID-19. Study at large: From the United States, Italy and Spain came samples of acute and convalescent COVID-19.

Original methodology: Reference gene primer amplification yielded estimated nucleated cell counts. TCRdb keeps only in-frame clones here, not all; method: immunoSEQ multiplex PCR. The D gene and trimming were derived from the DNA, and the V and J assignments and clone size from that table. The table lists more than 40,000 clones, 87% of them singletons. Germline lookup yields CDR1 KGHDR and CDR2 SFDVKD. V gave up 1 base and J gave up 5 bases; unmatched junction bases: 13. The CDR3 is made up of 18 amino acids. Only one count was recorded for this clone. The sequenced material came from peripheral blood. The clonotype was recovered from a man aged 55 to 69 with acute or convalescent COVID-19. The chain is built from TRBV24-1 and TRBJ1-1; TRBD1 matches 9 bases. The CDR3 region is CATSDFLGQGRRETEAFF. As DNA, the CDR3 is TGTGCCACCAGTGATTTTCTGGGACAGGGCCGTCGGGAGACTGAAGCTTTCTTT.